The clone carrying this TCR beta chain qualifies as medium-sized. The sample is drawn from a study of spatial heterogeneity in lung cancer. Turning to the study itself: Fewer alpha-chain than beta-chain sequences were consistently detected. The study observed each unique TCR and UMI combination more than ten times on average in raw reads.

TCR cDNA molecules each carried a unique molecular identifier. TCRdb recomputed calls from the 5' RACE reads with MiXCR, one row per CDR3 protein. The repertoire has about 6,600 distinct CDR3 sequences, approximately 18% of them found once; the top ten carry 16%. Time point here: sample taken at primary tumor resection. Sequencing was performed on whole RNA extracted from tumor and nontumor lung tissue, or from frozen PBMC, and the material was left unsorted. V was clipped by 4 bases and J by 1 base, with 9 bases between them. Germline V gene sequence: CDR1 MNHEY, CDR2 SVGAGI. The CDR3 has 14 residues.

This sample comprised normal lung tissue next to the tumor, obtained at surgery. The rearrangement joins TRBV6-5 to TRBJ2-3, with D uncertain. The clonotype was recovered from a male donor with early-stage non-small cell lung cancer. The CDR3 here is CASSLLGRTDTQYF. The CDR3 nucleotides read TGTGCCAGCAGTTTACTGGGTCGCACAGATACGCAGTATTTT.